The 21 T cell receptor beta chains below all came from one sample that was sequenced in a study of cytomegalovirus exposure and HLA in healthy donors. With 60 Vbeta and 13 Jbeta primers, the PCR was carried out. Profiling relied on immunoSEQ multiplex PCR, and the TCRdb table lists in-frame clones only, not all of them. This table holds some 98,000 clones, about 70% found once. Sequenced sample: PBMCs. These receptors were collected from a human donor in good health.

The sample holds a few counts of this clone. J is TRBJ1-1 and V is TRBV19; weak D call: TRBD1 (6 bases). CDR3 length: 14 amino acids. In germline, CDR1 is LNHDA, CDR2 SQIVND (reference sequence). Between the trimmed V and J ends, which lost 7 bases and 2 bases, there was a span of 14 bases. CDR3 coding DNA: TGTGCCAGTAACACAGGGAGGGGAAACACTGAAGCTTTCTTT. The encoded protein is CASNTGRGNTEAFF.

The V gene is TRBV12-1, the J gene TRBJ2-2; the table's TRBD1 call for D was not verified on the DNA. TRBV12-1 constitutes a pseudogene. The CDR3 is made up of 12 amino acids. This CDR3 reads CASSLTGEGMFF. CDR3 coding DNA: TGTGCCAGCAGCCTGACAGGAGAGGGTATGTTTTTT.

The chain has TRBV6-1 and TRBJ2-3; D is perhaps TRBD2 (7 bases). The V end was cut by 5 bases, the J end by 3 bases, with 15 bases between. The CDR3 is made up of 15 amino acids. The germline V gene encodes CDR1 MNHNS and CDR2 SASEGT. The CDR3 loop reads CASSTGGAPTDTQYF. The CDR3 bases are TGTGCCAGCAGTACTGGGGGGGCGCCGACAGATACGCAGTATTTT.

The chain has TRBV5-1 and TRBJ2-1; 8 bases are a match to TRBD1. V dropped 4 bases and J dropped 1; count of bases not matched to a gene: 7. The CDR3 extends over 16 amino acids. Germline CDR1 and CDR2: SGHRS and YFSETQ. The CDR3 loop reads CASSRITGGSYNEQFF. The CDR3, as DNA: TGCGCCAGCAGCCGTATCACAGGGGGATCCTACAATGAGCAGTTCTTC.

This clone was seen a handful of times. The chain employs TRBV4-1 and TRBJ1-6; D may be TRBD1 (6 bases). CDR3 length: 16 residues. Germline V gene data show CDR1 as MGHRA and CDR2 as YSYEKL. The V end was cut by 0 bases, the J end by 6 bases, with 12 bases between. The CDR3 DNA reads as TGCGCCAGCAGCCAAGAACAGGGACGGGTTAATTCACCCCTCCACTTT. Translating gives CASSQEQGRVNSPLHF.

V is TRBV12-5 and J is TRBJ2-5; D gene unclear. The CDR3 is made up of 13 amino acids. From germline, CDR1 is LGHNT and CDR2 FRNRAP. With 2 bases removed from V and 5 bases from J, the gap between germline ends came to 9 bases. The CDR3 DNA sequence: TGTGCTAGTGGTTTGAATGACGGGGAGACCCAGTACTTC. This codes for CASGLNDGETQYF. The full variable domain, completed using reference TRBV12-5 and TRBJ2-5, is DARVTQTPRHKVTEMGQEVTMRCQPILGHNTVFWYRQTMMQGLELLAYFRNRAPLDDSGMPKDRFSAEMPDATLATLKIQPSEPRDSAVYFCASGLNDGETQYFGPGTRLLVL.

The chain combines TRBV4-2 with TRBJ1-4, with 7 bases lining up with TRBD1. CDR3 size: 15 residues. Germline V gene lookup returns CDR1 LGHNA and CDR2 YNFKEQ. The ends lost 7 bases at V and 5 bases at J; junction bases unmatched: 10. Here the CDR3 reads CASTTTTGVNEKLFF. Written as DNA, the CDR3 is TGTGCCAGCACCACTACTACAGGGGTGAATGAAAAACTGTTTTTT.

This CDR3 reads CASSEALGGSSTDTQYF. CDR3 nucleotide sequence: TGTGCCAGCAGTGAAGCCCTTGGGGGCTCTAGCACAGATACGCAGTATTTT. The V and J genes are TRBV6-1 and TRBJ2-3, with D maybe TRBD1 (6 bases). The V gene's germline CDR1 is MNHNS and CDR2 SASEGT. The CDR3 loop spans 17 amino acids. V was pared by 0 bases and J by 0 bases, with 13 bases between.

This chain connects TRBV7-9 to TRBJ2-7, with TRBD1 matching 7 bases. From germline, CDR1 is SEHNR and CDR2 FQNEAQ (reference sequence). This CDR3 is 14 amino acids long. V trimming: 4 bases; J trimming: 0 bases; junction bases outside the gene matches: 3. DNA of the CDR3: TGTGCCAGCAGCTCCGGGACAGACTCCTACGAGCAGTACTTC. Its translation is CASSSGTDSYEQYF.

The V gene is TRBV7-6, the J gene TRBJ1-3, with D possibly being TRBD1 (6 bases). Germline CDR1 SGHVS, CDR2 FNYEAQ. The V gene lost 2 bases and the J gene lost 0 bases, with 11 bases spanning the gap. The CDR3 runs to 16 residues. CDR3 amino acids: CASSLRARGSGNTIYF. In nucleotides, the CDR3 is TGTGCCAGCAGCTTACGGGCCAGGGGCTCTGGAAACACCATATATTTT.

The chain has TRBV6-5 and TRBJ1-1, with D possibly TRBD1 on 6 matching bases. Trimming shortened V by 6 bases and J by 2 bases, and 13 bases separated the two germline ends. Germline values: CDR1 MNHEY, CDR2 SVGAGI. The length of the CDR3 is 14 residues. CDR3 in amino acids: CASSPDRSNTEAFF. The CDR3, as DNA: TGTGCCAGCAGCCCCGACAGGAGCAACACTGAAGCTTTCTTT.

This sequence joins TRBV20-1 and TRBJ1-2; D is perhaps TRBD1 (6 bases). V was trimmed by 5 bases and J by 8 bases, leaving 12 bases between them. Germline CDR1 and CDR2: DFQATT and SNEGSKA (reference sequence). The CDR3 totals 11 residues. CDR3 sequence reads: CSAVRGQGYTF. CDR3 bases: TGCAGTGCTGTCAGGGGCCAGGGCTACACCTTC.

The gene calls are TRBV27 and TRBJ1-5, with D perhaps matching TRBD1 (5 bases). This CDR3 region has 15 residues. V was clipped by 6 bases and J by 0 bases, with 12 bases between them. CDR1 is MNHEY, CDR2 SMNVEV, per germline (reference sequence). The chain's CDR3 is CASSISGGSNQPQHF. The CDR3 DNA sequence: TGTGCCAGCAGCATCTCGGGGGGTAGCAATCAGCCCCAGCATTTT.

The CDR3 protein is CASSTGTSGEQYF. The DNA of the CDR3 is TGTGCCAGCAGCACCGGGACTAGCGGCGAGCAGTACTTC. The chain combines TRBV9 with TRBJ2-5; 11 bases line up with TRBD2. The J call may not be correct, given that the DNA end is closer to TRBJ2-7. CDR1 and CDR2 from the germline V gene are SGDLS and YYNGEE. The length of the CDR3 is 13 residues.

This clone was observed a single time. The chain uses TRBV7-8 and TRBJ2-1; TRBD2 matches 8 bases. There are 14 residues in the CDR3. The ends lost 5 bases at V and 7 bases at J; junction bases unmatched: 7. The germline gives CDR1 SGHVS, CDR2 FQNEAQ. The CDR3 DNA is TGTGCCAGCAGCCCGTTACTAGCGGATAATGAGCAGTTCTTC. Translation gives CASSPLLADNEQFF.

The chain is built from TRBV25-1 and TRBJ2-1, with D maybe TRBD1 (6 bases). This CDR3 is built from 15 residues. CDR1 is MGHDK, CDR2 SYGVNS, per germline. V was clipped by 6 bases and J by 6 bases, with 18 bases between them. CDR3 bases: TGTGCCAGCAGCCAGGGGCCAGGGGCACGCAATGAGCAGTTCTTC. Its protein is CASSQGPGARNEQFF.

In DNA form, the CDR3 reads TGTGCCAGCAGCCAAGTCCAGGGAGGTTCACCCCTCCACTTT. Translated: CASSQVQGGSPLHF. The chain carries TRBV14 and TRBJ1-6, with D perhaps matching TRBD1 (5 bases). CDR3 length: 14 residues. The germline V gene has CDR1 SGHDN and CDR2 FVKESK. V was trimmed by 1 base and J by 9 bases, leaving 10 bases between them.

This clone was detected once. Written as DNA, the CDR3 is TGCGCCAGCAGTGAGTCGAGTTCCCGGGGGAACCAGTACTTC. Translation: CASSESSSRGNQYF. The gene calls are TRBV10-2 and TRBJ2-5; weak D call: TRBD2 (6 bases). V lost 0 bases and J lost 10, with 15 bases in between. Germline CDR1 is WSHSY and CDR2 is SAAADI. The CDR3 is 14 residues long.

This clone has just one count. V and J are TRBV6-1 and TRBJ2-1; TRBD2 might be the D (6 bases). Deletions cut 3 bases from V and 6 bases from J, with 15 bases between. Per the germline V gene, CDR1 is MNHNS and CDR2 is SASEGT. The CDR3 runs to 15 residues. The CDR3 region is CASSDPGTGTNEQFF. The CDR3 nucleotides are TGTGCCAGCAGTGACCCCGGGACTGGAACCAATGAGCAGTTCTTC.

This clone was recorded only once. CDR3 DNA: TGTGCCAGCAGAACATCGGGACAGGGGATCCCCTACGAGCAGTACTTC. Its protein is CASRTSGQGIPYEQYF. The chain links TRBV2 to TRBJ2-7, with 10 bases that match TRBD1. In germline, CDR1 is SNHLY, CDR2 FYNNEI. CDR3 length equals 16 residues. V lost 6 bases to trimming and J lost 2 bases; unmatched junction nucleotides: 10.

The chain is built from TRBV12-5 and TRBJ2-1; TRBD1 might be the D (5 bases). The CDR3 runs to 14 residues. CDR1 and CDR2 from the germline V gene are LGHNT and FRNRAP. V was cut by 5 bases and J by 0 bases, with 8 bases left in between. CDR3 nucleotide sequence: TGTGCTAGTGGTAGCCAGGGCTCCTACAATGAGCAGTTCTTC. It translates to CASGSQGSYNEQFF. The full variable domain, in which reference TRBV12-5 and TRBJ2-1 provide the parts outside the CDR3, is DARVTQTPRHKVTEMGQEVTMRCQPILGHNTVFWYRQTMMQGLELLAYFRNRAPLDDSGMPKDRFSAEMPDATLATLKIQPSEPRDSAVYFCASGSQGSYNEQFFGPGTRLTVL.